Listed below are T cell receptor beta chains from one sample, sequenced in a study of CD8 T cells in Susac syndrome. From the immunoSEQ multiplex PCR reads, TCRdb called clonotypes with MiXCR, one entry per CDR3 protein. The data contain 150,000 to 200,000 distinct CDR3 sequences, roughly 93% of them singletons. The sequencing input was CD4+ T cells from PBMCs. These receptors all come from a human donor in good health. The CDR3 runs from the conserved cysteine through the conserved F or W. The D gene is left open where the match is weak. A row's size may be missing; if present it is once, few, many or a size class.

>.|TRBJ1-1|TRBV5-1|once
CASSEGNTGGLGTEAFF
TGCGCCAGCAGCGAGGGAAATACCGGGGGCCTGGGGACTGAAGCTTTCTTT
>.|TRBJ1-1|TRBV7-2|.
CASSGGRGTEAFF
TGTGCCAGCAGCGGTGGTCGAGGCACTGAAGCTTTCTTT
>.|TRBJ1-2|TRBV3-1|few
CASSQDQGGYTF
TGTGCCAGCAGCCAAGACCAGGGAGGCTACACCTTC
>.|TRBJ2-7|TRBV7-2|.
CASSILDVYEQYF
TGTGCCAGCAGCATATTGGACGTGTACGAGCAGTACTTC
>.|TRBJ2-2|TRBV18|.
CASSRSGTQNTGELFF
TGTGCCAGCTCACGTTCCGGGACTCAGAACACCGGGGAGCTGTTTTTT
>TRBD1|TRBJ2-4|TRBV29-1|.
CSVAGGEDIQYF
TGCAGCGTTGCAGGGGGCGAGGACATTCAGTACTTC
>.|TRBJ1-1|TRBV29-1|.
CRAAMNTEAFF
TGCAGAGCTGCCATGAACACTGAAGCTTTCTTT
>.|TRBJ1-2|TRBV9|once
CASSFNSGPNYGYTF
TGTGCCAGCAGCTTCAACAGTGGTCCTAACTATGGCTACACCTTC
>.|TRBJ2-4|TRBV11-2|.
CASSLESIQYF
TGTGCCAGCAGCTTAGAGAGCATTCAGTACTTC
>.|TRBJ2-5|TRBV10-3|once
CAISGTQETQYF
TGTGCCATCTCCGGGACACAAGAGACCCAGTACTTC
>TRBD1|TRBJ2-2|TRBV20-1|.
CSAAQGAGTGELFF
TGCAGTGCGGCACAGGGGGCCGGGACCGGGGAGCTGTTTTTT
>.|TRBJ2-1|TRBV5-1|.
CASSRLGYEQFF
TGCGCCAGCTCGCGGCTAGGCTATGAGCAGTTCTTC
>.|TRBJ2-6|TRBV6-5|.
CASSYAGVSGANVLTF
TGTGCCAGCAGTTACGCAGGGGTCTCTGGGGCCAACGTCCTGACTTTC
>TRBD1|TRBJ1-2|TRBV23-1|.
CAPRAGTGPHYTF
TGCGCCCCTAGGGCCGGGACAGGGCCTCACTACACCTTC
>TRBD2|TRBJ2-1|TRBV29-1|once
CSVDLAGGRYNEQFF
TGCAGCGTTGATTTAGCGGGGGGCCGCTACAATGAGCAGTTCTTC
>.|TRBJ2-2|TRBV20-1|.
CSAWDASGTGELFF
TGCAGTGCTTGGGACGCTAGTGGCACCGGGGAGCTGTTTTTT
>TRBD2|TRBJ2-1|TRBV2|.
CATTLAGGVGEQFF
TGTGCCACAACCCTAGCGGGGGGGGTAGGTGAGCAGTTCTTC
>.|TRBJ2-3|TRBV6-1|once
CASKRSERRADTQYF
TGTGCCAGCAAAAGGTCGGAGCGACGCGCAGATACGCAGTATTTT
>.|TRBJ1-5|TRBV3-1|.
CASSQGTGNDQPQHF
TGTGCCAGCAGCCAAGGTACAGGGAATGATCAGCCCCAGCATTTT
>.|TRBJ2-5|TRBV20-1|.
CSAPGAGEETQYF
TGCAGTGCCCCAGGGGCAGGGGAAGAGACCCAGTACTTC
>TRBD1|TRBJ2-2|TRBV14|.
CASSFDRAGELFF
TGTGCCAGCAGCTTTGACAGGGCCGGGGAGCTGTTTTTT
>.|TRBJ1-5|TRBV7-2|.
CASSLRSQPQHF
TGTGCCAGCAGCTTGAGGAGTCAGCCCCAGCATTTT
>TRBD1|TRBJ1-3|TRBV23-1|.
CASSQLGRGPHSGNTIYF
TGCGCCAGCAGTCAGTTGGGCAGGGGGCCTCACTCTGGAAACACCATATATTTT
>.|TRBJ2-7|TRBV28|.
CASSLFNEQYF
TGTGCCAGCAGTTTATTTAACGAGCAGTACTTC
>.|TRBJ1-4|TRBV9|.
CASSVEGINEKLFF
TGTGCCAGCAGCGTAGAAGGGATTAATGAAAAACTGTTTTTT
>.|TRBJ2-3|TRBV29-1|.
CSVWLGYTDTQYF
TGCAGCGTATGGTTGGGCTACACAGATACGCAGTATTTT
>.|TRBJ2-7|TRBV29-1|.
CSVEDQDPTYEQYF
TGCAGCGTTGAAGATCAAGACCCCACCTACGAGCAGTACTTC